This TCR beta chain was identified during a study of Graves' ophthalmopathy and Graves' hyperthyroidism. Study-wide results and caveats: Ophthalmopathy progression was predicted with approximately 68% sensitivity and approximately 79% specificity.

Using RNA transcripts, the TCR beta CDR3 regions were amplified. HTBI primers were employed in first-round RT-PCR, then a second-round multiplex PCR followed. TCRdb reprocessed the multiplex PCR reads with MiXCR, giving one entry per CDR3 protein. The data show a few hundred thousand distinct CDR3 sequences, 20% to 25% seen once. No progression to ophthalmopathy over 18 months defined stable hyperthyroidism. The evidence that diagnosis relied on was clinical symptoms, serum thyroxine, TRAb, thyroid ultrasound and orbital computed tomography. A note on this clonotype: Its antigen remains unknown.

V gave up 5 bases and J gave up 4 bases, with 17 bases separating them. The CDR3 is made up of 15 amino acids. The sequencing sample was made of peripheral blood. The sequence came from a woman under 30 with stable Graves' hyperthyroidism. V usage is TRBV12-3 or TRBV12-4 and J usage is TRBJ1-1; a possible D gene is TRBD1 (5 bases). Here the CDR3 DNA reads TGTGCCAGCAGTGCCATTCAGGGAGGCGTCACTGAAGCTTTCTTT. Protein: CASSAIQGGVTEAFF.